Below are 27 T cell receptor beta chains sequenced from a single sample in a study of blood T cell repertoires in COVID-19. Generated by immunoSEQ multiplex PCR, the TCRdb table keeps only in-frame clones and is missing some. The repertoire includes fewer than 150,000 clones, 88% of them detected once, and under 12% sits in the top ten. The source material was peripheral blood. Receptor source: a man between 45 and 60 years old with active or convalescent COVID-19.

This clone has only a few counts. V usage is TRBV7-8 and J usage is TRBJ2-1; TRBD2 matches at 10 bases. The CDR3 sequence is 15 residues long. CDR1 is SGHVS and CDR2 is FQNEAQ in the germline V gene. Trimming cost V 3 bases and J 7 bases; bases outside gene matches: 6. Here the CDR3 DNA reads TGTGCCAGCAGCTTCAGCGGGAGGGCTCCGAATGAGCAGTTCTTC. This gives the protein CASSFSGRAPNEQFF.

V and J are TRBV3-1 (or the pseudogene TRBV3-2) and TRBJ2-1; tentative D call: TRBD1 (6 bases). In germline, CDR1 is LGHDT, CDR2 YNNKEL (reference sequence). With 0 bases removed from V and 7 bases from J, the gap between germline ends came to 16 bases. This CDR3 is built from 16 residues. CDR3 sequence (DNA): TGTGCCAGCAGCCAAGAGGGGACACAAAGACTTAATGAGCAGTTCTTC. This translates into CASSQEGTQRLNEQFF.

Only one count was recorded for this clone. CDR3 amino acids: CASSFSGRDSYEQYF. The CDR3 bases are TGTGCCAGCAGCTTTAGCGGGAGGGACTCCTACGAGCAGTACTTC. The chain joins TRBV11-2 to TRBJ2-7, with 11 positions matching TRBD2. J gave up 0 bases and V 3 bases, and 1 base lay outside the gene matches. Germline V CDR1 and CDR2: SGHAT, FQNNGV. CDR3 length equals 15 residues.

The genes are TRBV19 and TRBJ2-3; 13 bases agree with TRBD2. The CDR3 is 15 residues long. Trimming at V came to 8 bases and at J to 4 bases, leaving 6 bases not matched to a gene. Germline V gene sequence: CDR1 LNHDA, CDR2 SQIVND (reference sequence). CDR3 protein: CASRFTSGRADTQYF. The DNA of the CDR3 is TGTGCCAGTCGTTTCACTAGCGGGAGGGCAGATACGCAGTATTTT.

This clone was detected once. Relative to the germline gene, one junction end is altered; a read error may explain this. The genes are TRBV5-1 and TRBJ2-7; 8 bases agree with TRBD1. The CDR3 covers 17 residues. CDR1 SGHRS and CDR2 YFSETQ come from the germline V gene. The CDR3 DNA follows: TGCGCCAGCAGCTTCCGGACAGGGCCGGGAGTCTCCCACGAGCAGTACTTC. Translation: CASSFRTGPGVSHEQYF.

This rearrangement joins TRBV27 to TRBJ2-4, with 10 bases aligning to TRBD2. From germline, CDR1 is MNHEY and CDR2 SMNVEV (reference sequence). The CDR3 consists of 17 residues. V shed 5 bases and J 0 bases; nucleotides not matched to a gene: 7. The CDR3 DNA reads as TGTGCCAGCAGTCCGACTAGCGGGCGTTTAGCCAAAAACATTCAGTACTTC. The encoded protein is CASSPTSGRLAKNIQYF.

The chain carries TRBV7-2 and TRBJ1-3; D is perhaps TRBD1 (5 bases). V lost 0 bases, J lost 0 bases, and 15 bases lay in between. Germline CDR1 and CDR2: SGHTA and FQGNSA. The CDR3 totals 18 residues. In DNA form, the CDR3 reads TGTGCCAGCAGCTTAGCGTGGAAGGGGCGAAGCTCTGGAAACACCATATATTTT. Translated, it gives CASSLAWKGRSSGNTIYF.

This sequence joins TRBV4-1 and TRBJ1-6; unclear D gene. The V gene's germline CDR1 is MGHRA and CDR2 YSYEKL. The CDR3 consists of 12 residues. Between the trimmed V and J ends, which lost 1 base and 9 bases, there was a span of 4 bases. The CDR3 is CASSQVSSPLHF. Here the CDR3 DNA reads TGCGCCAGCAGCCAAGTATCTTCACCCCTCCACTTT.

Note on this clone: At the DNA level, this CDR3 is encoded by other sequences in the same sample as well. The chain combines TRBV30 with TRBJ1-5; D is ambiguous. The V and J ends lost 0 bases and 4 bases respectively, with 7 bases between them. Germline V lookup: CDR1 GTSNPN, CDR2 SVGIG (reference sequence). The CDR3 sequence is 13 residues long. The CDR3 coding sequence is TGTGCCTGGAGTGTACGAGGGAATCAGCCCCAGCATTTT. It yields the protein CAWSVRGNQPQHF.

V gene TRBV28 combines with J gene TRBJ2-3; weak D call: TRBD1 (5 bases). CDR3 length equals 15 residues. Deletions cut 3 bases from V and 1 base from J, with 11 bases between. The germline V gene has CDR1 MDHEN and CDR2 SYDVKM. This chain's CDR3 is CASSFRAYGTDTQYF. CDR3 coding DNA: TGTGCCAGCAGTTTCAGGGCGTACGGCACAGATACGCAGTATTTT. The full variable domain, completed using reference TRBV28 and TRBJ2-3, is DVKVTQSSRYLVKRTGEKVFLECVQDMDHENMFWYRQDPGLGLRLIYFSYDVKMKEKGDIPEGYSVSREKKERFSLILESASTNQTSMYLCASSFRAYGTDTQYFGPGTRLTVL.

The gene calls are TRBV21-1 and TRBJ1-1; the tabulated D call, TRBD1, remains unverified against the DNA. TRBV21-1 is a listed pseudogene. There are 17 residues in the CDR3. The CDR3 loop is CASSKDGTGGLGIQAFF. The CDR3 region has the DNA TGTGCCAGCAGCAAAGACGGAACAGGGGGCCTGGGGATCCAAGCTTTCTTT.

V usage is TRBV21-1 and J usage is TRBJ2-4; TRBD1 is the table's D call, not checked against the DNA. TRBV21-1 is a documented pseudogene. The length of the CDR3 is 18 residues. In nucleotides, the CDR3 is TGTGCCAGCAGCAATGGCGGGACAGGGGGCCGGACCAAAAACATTCAGTACTTC. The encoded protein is CASSNGGTGGRTKNIQYF.

CDR3 nucleotide sequence: TGTGCCAGCAGGTCCCAACAGGGCAAAAAGACCGGGGAGCTGTTTTTT. It translates to CASRSQQGKKTGELFF. The rearrangement uses TRBV7-6 and TRBJ2-2; D may be TRBD1 (6 bases). CDR1 SGHVS and CDR2 FNYEAQ come from the germline V gene. CDR3 length: 16 residues. The V and J ends lost 6 bases and 5 bases respectively, with 19 bases between them. Full variable domain (remainder filled in from reference TRBV7-6 and TRBJ2-2): GAGVSQSPRYKVTKRGQDVALRCDPISGHVSLYWYRQALGQGPEFLTYFNYEAQQDKSGLPNDRFSAERPEGSISTLTIQRTEQRDSAMYRCASRSQQGKKTGELFFGEGSRLTVL.

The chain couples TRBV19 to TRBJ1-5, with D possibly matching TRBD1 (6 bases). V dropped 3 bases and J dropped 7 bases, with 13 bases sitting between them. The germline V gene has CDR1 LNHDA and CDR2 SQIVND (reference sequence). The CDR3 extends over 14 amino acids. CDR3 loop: CASSITGPGQPQHF. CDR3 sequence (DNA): TGTGCCAGTAGTATTACAGGGCCGGGACAGCCCCAGCATTTT.

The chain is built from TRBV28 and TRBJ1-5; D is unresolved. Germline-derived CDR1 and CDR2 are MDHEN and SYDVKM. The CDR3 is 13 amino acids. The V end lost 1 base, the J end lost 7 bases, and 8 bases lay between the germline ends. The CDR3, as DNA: TGTGCCAGCAGTTTATTCTCAGGCCAGCCCCAGCATTTT. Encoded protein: CASSLFSGQPQHF.

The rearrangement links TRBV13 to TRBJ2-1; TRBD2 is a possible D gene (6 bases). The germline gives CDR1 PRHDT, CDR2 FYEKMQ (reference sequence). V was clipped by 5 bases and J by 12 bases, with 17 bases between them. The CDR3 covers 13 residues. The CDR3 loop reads CASSPGEWSGQFF. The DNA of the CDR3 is TGTGCCAGCAGCCCGGGGGAGTGGTCAGGGCAGTTCTTC.

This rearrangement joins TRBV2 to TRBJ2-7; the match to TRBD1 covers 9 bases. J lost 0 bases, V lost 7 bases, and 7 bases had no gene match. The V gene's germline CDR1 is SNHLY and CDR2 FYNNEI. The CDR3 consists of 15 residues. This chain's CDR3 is CASTPQGQGSYEQYF. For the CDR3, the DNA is TGTGCCAGCACCCCCCAGGGACAGGGCTCCTACGAGCAGTACTTC.

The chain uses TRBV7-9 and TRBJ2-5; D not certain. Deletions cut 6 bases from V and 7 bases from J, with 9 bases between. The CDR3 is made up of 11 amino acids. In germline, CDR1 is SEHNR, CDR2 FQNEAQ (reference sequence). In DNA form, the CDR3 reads TGTGCCAGCAGGCTAACTGGGACCCAGTACTTC. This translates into CASRLTGTQYF.

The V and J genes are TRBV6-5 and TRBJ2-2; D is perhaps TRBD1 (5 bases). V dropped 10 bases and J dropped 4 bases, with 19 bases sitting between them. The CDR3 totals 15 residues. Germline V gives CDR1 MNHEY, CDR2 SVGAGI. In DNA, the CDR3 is TGTGCCATCCAGGGATCTTTTTTAGGCACCGGGGAGCTGTTTTTT. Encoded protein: CAIQGSFLGTGELFF.

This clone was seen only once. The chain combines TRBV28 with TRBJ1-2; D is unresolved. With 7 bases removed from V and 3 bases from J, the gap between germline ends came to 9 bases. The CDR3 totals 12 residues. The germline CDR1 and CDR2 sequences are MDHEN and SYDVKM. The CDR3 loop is CASTPEYYGYTF. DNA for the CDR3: TGTGCCAGCACCCCCGAGTACTATGGCTACACCTTC.

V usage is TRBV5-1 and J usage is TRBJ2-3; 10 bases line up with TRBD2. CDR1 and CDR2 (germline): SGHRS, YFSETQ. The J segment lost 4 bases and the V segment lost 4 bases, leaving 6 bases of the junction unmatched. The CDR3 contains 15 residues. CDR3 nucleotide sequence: TGCGCCAGCAGCGGAATAGCGGGAGGCCCAGATACGCAGTATTTT. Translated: CASSGIAGGPDTQYF. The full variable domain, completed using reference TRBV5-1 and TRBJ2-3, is KAGVTQTPRYLIKTRGQQVTLSCSPISGHRSVSWYQQTPGQGLQFLFEYFSETQRNKGNFPGRFSGRQFSNSRSEMNVSTLELGDSALYLCASSGIAGGPDTQYFGPGTRLTVL.

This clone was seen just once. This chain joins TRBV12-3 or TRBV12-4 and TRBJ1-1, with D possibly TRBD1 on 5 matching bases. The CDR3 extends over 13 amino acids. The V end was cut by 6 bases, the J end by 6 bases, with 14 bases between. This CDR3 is CASSLREGSEAFF. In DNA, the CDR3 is TGTGCCAGCAGCCTAAGGGAGGGGTCTGAAGCTTTCTTT.

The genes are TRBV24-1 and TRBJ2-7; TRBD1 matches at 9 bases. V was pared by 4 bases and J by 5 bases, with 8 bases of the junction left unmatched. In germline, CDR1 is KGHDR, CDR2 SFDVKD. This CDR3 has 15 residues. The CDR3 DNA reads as TGTGCCACCAGTGACCCGACAGGGGGTCACAACGAGCAGTACTTC. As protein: CATSDPTGGHNEQYF.

CDR3: CASSEGRVKISNQPQHF. CDR3 coding DNA: TGTGCCAGCAGTGAAGGCAGGGTAAAGATAAGCAATCAGCCCCAGCATTTT. The chain employs TRBV6-1 and TRBJ1-5; D possibly corresponds to TRBD1 (5 bases). This CDR3 is built from 17 residues. Germline V gene sequence: CDR1 MNHNS, CDR2 SASEGT. The V gene lost 1 base and the J gene lost 1 base, with 14 bases spanning the gap.

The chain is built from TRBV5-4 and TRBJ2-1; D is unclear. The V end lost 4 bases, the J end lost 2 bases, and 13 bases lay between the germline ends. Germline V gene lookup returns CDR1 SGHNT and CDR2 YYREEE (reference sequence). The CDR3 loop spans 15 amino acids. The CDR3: CASSPGSKAYNEQFF. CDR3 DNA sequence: TGTGCCAGCAGCCCCGGGTCTAAAGCCTACAATGAGCAGTTCTTC. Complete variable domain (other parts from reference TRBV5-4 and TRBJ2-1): ETGVTQSPTHLIKTRGQQVTLRCSSQSGHNTVSWYQQALGQGPQFIFQYYREEENGRGNFPPRFSGLQFPNYSSELNVNALELDDSALYLCASSPGSKAYNEQFFGPGTRLTVL.

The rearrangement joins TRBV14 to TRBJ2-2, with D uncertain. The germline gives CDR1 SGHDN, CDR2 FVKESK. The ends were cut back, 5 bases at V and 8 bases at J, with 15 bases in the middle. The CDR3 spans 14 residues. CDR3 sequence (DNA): TGTGCCAGCAGCAGCACCCGCTCGGGTGGGGAGCTGTTTTTT. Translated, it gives CASSSTRSGGELFF.

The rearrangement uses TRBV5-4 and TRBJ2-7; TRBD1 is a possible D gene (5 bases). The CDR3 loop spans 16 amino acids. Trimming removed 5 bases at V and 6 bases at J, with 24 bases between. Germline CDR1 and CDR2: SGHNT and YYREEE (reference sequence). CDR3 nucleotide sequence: TGTGCCAGCAGACAAATTACAGTTAGGGGATACGGCGAGCAGTACTTC. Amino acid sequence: CASRQITVRGYGEQYF.